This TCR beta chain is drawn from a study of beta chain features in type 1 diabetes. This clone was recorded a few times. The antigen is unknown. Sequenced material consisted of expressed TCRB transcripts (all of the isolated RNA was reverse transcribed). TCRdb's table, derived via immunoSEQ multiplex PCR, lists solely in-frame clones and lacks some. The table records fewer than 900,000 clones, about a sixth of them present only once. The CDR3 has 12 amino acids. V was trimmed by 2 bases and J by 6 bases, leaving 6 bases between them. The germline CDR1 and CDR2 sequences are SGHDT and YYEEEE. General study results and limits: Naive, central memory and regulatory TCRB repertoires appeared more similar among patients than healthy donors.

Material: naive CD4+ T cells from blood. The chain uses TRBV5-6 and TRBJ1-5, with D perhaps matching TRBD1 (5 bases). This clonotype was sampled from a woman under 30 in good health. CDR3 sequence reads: CASSFGGQPQHF. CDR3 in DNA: TGTGCCAGCAGCTTTGGGGGTCAGCCCCAGCATTTT.